Listed below are T cell receptor beta chains from one sample, sequenced in a study of a mutant IDH1 vaccine in newly diagnosed glioma. These receptors have no identified antigens. Generated by immunoSEQ multiplex PCR, the TCRdb table keeps only in-frame clones and is missing some. The table lists 50,000 to 75,000 clones, roughly four fifths of them singletons. The sample was PBMCs, taken from a glioma patient whose treatment included an IDH1 peptide vaccine. The origin of the receptors is a man aged 50-59 years with glioma. Each CDR3 is given with its conserved first and last residue. Each record gives: D gene, clone size, V gene, J gene, CDR3 protein, CDR3 DNA. The D gene is left open where the match is weak. Size tells how often a clone was seen (once, few, many) or the class of an expanded clone, and some rows leave it out.

-	-	TRBV29-1	TRBJ2-3	CSVGGLSSTDTQYF	TGCAGCGTCGGAGGACTCTCTAGCACAGATACGCAGTATTTT
-	-	TRBV10-2	TRBJ2-1	CASNDVGTFGEQFF	TGCGCCAGCAATGACGTAGGGACGTTTGGGGAGCAGTTCTTC
-	-	TRBV2	TRBJ1-1	CASSPRTVNTEAFF	TGTGCCAGCAGTCCCCGGACGGTGAACACTGAAGCTTTCTTT
-	once	TRBV29-1	TRBJ1-1	CSALGGNTEAFF	TGCAGCGCTTTGGGAGGGAATACTGAAGCTTTCTTT
TRBD1	-	TRBV30	TRBJ2-7	CAWSATGGYEQYF	TGTGCCTGGAGCGCCACAGGGGGCTACGAGCAGTACTTC
-	once	TRBV6-6	TRBJ1-1	CASGETVYTEAFF	TGTGCCAGCGGGGAGACGGTCTACACTGAAGCTTTCTTT
-	-	TRBV9	TRBJ1-1	CASSLYMNTEAFF	TGTGCCAGCAGCCTATACATGAACACTGAAGCTTTCTTT
-	-	TRBV6-5	TRBJ1-1	CASSYGFDKAFF	TGTGCCAGCAGTTACGGGTTCGATAAAGCTTTCTTT
-	-	TRBV18	TRBJ1-2	CASSEAGANTF	TGTGCCAGCTCGGAGGCAGGGGCAAACACCTTC
TRBD1	-	TRBV18	TRBJ1-2	CASSPVLGGDGYTF	TGTGCCAGCTCACCGGTTTTAGGGGGCGATGGCTACACCTTC
-	-	TRBV20-1	TRBJ1-4	CSAAGSEKLFF	TGCAGTGCGGCAGGGTCTGAAAAACTGTTTTTT